This TCR beta chain was recorded in a study of T cell responses to AZD1222 COVID-19 vaccine. V was clipped by 6 bases and J by 4 bases, with 6 bases between them. The CDR3 covers 12 residues. The germline CDR1 and CDR2 sequences are SGHAT and FQNNGV. Profiling relied on immunoSEQ multiplex PCR, and the TCRdb table lists in-frame clones only, not all of them. The repertoire holds roughly 91,000 clones, with more than 70% as singletons. The receptor's source is an adult in good health. Sequenced material: peripheral blood, taken on day 0 of AZD1222 vaccination. The gene calls are TRBV11-2 and TRBJ1-4; D unresolved. In DNA form, the CDR3 reads TGTGCCAGCAGGGGCCTTAATGAAAAACTGTTTTTT. Translated, it gives CASRGLNEKLFF.